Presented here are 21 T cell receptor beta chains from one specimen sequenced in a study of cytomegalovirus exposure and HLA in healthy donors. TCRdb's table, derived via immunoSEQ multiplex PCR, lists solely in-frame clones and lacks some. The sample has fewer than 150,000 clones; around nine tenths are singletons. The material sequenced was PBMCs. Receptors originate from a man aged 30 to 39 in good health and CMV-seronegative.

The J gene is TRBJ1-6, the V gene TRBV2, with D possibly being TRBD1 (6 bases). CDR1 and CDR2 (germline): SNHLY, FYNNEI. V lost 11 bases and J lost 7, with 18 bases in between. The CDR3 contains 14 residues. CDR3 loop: CAGLQGEGNSPLHF. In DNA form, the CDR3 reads TGTGCCGGTCTACAGGGCGAGGGAAATTCACCCCTCCACTTT.

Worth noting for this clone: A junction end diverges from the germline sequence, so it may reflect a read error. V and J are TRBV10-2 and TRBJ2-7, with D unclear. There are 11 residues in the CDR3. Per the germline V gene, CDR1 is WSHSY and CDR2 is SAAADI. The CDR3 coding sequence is TGCGCCAGCAGCTCCTCCCACGAGCAGTACTTC. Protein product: CASSSSHEQYF.

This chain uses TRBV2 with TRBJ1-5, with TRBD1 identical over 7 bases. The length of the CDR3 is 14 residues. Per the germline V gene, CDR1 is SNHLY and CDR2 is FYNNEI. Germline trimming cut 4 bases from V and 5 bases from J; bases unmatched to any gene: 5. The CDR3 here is CASSGGQKDQPQHF. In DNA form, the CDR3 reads TGTGCCAGCAGTGGGGGACAGAAGGATCAGCCCCAGCATTTT.

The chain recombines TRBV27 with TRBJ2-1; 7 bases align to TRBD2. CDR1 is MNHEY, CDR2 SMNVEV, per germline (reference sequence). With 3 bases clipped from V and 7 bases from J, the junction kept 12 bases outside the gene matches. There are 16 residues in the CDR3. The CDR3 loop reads CASSFWRRERINEQFF. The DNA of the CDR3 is TGTGCCAGCAGTTTCTGGCGGCGGGAGAGAATAAATGAGCAGTTCTTC.

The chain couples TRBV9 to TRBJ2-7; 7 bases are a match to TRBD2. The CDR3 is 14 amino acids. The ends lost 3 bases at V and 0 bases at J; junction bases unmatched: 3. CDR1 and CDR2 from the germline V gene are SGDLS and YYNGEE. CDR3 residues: CASSAGGFSYEQYF. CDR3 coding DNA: TGTGCCAGCAGCGCGGGAGGTTTCTCCTACGAGCAGTACTTC.

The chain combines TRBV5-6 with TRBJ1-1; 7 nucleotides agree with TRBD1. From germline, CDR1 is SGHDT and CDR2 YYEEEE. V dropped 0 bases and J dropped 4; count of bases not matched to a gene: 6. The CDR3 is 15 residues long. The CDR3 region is CASSLVLGGLTEAFF. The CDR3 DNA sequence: TGTGCCAGCAGCTTGGTATTAGGGGGCCTCACTGAAGCTTTCTTT.

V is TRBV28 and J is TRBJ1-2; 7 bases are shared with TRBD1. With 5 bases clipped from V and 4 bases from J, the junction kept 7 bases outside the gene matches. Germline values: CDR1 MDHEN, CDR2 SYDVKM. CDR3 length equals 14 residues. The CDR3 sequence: CASSLTGTAYGYTF. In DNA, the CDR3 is TGTGCCAGCAGTCTGACCGGGACAGCCTATGGCTACACCTTC.

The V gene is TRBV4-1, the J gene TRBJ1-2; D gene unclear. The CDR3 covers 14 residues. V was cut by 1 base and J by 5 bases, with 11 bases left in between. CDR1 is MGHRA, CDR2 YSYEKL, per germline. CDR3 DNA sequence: TGCGCCAGCAGCCAAGTGCGGGTAGGGTATGGCTACACCTTC. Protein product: CASSQVRVGYGYTF.

CDR3 sequence: CASSPPQRVGHNEQFF. In nucleotides, the CDR3 is TGCGCCAGCAGCCCCCCCCAGCGGGTAGGTCACAATGAGCAGTTCTTC. This sequence joins TRBV4-1 and TRBJ2-1; possible D gene TRBD2, 6 bases. Trimming removed 4 bases at V and 5 bases at J, with 18 bases between. The CDR3 is 16 amino acids. Per the germline V gene, CDR1 is MGHRA and CDR2 is YSYEKL.

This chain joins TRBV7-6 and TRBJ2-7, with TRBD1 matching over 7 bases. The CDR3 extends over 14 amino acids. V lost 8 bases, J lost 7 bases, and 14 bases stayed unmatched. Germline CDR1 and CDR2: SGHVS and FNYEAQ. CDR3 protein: CASGPRDRPSEQYF. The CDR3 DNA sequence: TGTGCCAGCGGCCCCCGGGACAGACCATCGGAGCAGTACTTC.

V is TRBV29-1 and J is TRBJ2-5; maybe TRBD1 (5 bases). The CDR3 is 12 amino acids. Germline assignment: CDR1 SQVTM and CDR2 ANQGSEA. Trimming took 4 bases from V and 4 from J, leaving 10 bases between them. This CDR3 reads CSVVLQGETQYF. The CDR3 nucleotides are TGCAGCGTTGTTCTCCAGGGAGAGACCCAGTACTTC.

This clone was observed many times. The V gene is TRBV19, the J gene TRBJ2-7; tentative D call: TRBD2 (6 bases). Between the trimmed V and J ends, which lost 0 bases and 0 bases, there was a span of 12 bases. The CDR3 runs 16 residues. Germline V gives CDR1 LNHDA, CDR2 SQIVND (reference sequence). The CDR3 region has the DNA TGTGCCAGTAGTATAGATGGCGGGGCCAGCTCCTACGAGCAGTACTTC. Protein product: CASSIDGGASSYEQYF. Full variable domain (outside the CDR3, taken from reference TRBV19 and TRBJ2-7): DGGITQSPKYLFRKEGQNVTLSCEQNLNHDAMYWYRQDPGQGLRLIYYSQIVNDFQKGDIAEGYSVSREKKESFPLTVTSAQKNPTAFYLCASSIDGGASSYEQYFGPGTRLTVT.

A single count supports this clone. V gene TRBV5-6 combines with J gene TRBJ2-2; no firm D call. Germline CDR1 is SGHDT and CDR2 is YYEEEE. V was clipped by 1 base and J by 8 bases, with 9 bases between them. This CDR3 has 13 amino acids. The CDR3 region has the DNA TGTGCCAGCAGCTTGAGTTTTGAGGGGGAGCTGTTTTTT. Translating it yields CASSLSFEGELFF.

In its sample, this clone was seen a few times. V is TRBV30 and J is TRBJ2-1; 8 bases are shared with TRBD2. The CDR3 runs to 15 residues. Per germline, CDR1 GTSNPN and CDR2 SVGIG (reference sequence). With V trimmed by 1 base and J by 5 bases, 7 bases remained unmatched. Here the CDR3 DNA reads TGTGCCTGGAGTGCGGCGGGGGGCAGGAACAATGAGCAGTTCTTC. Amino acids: CAWSAAGGRNNEQFF.

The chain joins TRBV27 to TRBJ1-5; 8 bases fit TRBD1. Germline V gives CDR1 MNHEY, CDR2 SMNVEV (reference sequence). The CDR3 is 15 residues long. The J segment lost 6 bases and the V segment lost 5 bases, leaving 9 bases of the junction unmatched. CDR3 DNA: TGTGCCAGCAGTCCTCAGGGGGCGCGGGTTCAGCCCCAGCATTTT. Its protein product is CASSPQGARVQPQHF.

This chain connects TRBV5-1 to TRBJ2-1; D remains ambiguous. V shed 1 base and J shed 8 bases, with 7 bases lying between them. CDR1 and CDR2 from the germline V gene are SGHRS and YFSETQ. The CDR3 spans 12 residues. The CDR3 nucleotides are TGCGCCAGCAGCTTGTTTCAGGATGAGCAGTTCTTC. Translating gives CASSLFQDEQFF.

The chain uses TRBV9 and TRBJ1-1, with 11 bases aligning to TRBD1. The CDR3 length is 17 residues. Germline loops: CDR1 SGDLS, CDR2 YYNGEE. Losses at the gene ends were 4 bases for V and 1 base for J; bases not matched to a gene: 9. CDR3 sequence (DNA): TGTGCCAGCAGCCCCCGGACAGGGGGCGGTGCGAACACTGAAGCTTTCTTT. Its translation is CASSPRTGGGANTEAFF. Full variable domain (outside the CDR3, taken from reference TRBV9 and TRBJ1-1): DSGVTQTPKHLITATGQRVTLRCSPRSGDLSVYWYQQSLDQGLQFLIQYYNGEERAKGNILERFSAQQFPDLHSELNLSSLELGDSALYFCASSPRTGGGANTEAFFGQGTRLTVV.

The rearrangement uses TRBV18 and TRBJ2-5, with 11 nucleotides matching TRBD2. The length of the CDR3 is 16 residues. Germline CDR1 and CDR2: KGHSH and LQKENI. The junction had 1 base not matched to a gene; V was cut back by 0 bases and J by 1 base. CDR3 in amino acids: CASSPPLAGVQETQYF. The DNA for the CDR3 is TGTGCCAGCTCACCACCACTAGCGGGAGTCCAAGAGACCCAGTACTTC.

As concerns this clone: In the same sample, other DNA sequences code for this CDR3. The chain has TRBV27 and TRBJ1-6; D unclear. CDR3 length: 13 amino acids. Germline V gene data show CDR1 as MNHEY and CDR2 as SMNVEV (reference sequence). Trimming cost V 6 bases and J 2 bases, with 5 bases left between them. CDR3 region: CASRGPYNSPLHF. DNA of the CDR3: TGTGCCAGCAGGGGCCCCTATAATTCACCCCTCCACTTT.

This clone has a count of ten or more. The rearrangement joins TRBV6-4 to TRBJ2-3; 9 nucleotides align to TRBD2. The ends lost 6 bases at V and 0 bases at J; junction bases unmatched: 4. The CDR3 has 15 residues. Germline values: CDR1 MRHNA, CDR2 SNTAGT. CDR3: CASSQTSGSTDTQYF. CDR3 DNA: TGTGCCAGCAGCCAAACTAGCGGGAGCACAGATACGCAGTATTTT.

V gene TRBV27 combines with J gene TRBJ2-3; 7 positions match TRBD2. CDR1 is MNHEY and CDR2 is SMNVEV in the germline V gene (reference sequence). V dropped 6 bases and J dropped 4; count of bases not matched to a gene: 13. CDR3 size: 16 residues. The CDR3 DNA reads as TGTGCCAGCAGATTCTATAGCGGGCCTGGGTCAGATACGCAGTATTTT. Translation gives CASRFYSGPGSDTQYF.